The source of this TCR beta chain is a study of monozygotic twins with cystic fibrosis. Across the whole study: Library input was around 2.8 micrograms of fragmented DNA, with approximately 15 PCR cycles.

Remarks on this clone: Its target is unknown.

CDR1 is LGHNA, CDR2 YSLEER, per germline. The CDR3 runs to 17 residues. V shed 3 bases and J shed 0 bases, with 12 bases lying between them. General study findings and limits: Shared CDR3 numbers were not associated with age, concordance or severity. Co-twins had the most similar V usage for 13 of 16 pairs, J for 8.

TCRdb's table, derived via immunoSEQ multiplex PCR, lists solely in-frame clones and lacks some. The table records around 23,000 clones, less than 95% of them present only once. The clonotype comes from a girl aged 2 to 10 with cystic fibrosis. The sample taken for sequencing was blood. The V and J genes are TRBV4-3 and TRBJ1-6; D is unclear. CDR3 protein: CASSQNQVSSYNSPLHF. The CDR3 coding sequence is TGCGCCAGCAGCCAGAATCAAGTCAGCTCCTATAATTCACCCCTCCACTTT.